A selection of T cell receptor beta chains follows, all from one sample in a study of cytomegalovirus exposure and HLA in healthy donors. Assay used: immunoSEQ multiplex PCR; TCRdb lists only in-frame clones, some missing. Here the sample table reports 100,000 to 150,000 clones. Sequencing was carried out using PBMCs. The receptors originated from a man aged 18 to 30 in good health and CMV-seronegative. Each CDR3 is given with its conserved first and last residue. D genes are given only for firm matches.

V	J	D	DNA	CDR3
TRBV5-1	TRBJ2-1	TRBD2	TGCGCCAGCAGCAGAGTTAGCGGGGGATCCTACAATGAGCAGTTCTTC	CASSRVSGGSYNEQFF
TRBV6-6	TRBJ2-1	NA	TGTGCCAGCATGGTGGCTCGCTCCTACAATGAGCAGTTCTTC	CASMVARSYNEQFF
TRBV27	TRBJ1-6	TRBD1	TGTGCCAGCAGGACAGGGGGTTATTCACCCCTCCACTTT	CASRTGGYSPLHF
TRBV6-6	TRBJ1-2	NA	TGTGCCAGCAGTTACTCGATCTCTGAGCCCTATGGCTACACCTTC	CASSYSISEPYGYTF
TRBV19	TRBJ2-3	TRBD2	TGTGCCAGTAGTACCTGGGGACTAGCGGACTTATCGACGCAGTATTTT	CASSTWGLADLSTQYF
TRBV6-1	TRBJ2-2	TRBD1	TGTGCCAGCAGTGAAAGGGACAGGGGGCTCAAAGGTAATACCGGGGAGCTGTTTTTT	CASSERDRGLKGNTGELFF
TRBV2	TRBJ1-2	NA	TGTGCCAGCGGACAGCCGGACTATGGCTACACCTTC	CASGQPDYGYTF
TRBV29-1	TRBJ2-2	NA	TGCAGCGCCCCCGAGGGCGACTCGAACACCGGGGAGCTGTTTTTT	CSAPEGDSNTGELFF
TRBV7-2	TRBJ1-1	NA	TGTGCCAGCAGCTTAGGCGGGATGAACACTGAAGCTTTCTTT	CASSLGGMNTEAFF
TRBV5-1	TRBJ2-2	NA	TGCGCCAGCAGCCGGGGGGCCGGGAACACCGGGGAGCTGTTTTTT	CASSRGAGNTGELFF
TRBV30	TRBJ2-2	TRBD1	TGTGCCTGGAGCGGACAGGAATACACCGGGGAGCTGTTTTTT	CAWSGQEYTGELFF
TRBV5-1	TRBJ1-2	TRBD1	TGCGCCAGCAGCCCGGACAGGTCATATGGCTACACCTTC	CASSPDRSYGYTF
TRBV28	TRBJ2-7	TRBD1	TGTGCCAGCAGTTCCCCGGGACAGGGCTACGAGCAGTACTTC	CASSSPGQGYEQYF
TRBV19	TRBJ1-5	NA	TGTGCCAGTAGTGCCTACAGGGTTTCGGGGAATCAGCCCCAGCATTTT	CASSAYRVSGNQPQHF
TRBV19	TRBJ2-6	TRBD1	TGTGCCAGTAGTATTAGGGGGCGCAACCCTGGGGCCAACGTCCTGACTTTC	CASSIRGRNPGANVLTF
TRBV5-8	TRBJ1-5	NA	TGTGCCAGCAGCCGGGAGCTTAATCAGCCCCAGCATTTT	CASSRELNQPQHF
TRBV6-1	TRBJ2-7	NA	TGTGCCAGCAACCTGCCGGGGAACGGCCACGAGCAGTACTTC	CASNLPGNGHEQYF
TRBV6-6	TRBJ2-7	TRBD2	TGTGCCAGCTTTGGACTAGCGGGAGGAGACTACGAGCAGTACTTC	CASFGLAGGDYEQYF
TRBV29-1	TRBJ1-1	TRBD1	TGCAGCGTTGAAGAATTGGACAGGGGGCTTATGAACACTGAAGCTTTCTTT	CSVEELDRGLMNTEAFF
TRBV6-5	TRBJ2-7	TRBD1	TGTGCCAGCAGGCACCGGGACAGGTTCTCCTACGAGCAGTACTTC	CASRHRDRFSYEQYF
TRBV4-1	TRBJ2-7	TRBD1	TGCGCCAGCAGCCTCCGGGACAGGGACTACGAGCAGTACTTC	CASSLRDRDYEQYF
TRBV19	TRBJ2-7	NA	TGTGCCAGTAGTATTTTTGTGTCCGGGGAGCAGTACTTC	CASSIFVSGEQYF
TRBV6-1	TRBJ1-2	NA	TGTGCCAGCAGTGCAGAGGGAATGAACTATGGCTACACCTTC	CASSAEGMNYGYTF
TRBV30	TRBJ2-1	NA	TGTGCCTGGAGCCCCAGGCGGGGATCCTACAATGAGCAGTTCTTC	CAWSPRRGSYNEQFF
TRBV5-1	TRBJ1-5	NA	TGCGCCAGCAGCCTAGGGGAGGGTCAGCCCCAGCATTTT	CASSLGEGQPQHF
TRBV5-6	TRBJ2-5	NA	TGTGCCAGCAGCTTGGAAAGGGGAATAATCCGGTACTTC	CASSLERGIIRYF
TRBV6-1	TRBJ1-5	TRBD1	TGTGCCAGCAGGACAGGGTTTGATCAGCCCCAGCATTTT	CASRTGFDQPQHF
TRBV7-8	TRBJ1-4	TRBD1	TGTGCCAGCAGCTTGACCGGGACAGGGAATGAAAAACTGTTTTTT	CASSLTGTGNEKLFF
TRBV5-1	TRBJ1-2	NA	TGCGCCAGCAGCTTAAACGACGGCGGGGGAGTTGGCTACACCTTC	CASSLNDGGGVGYTF
TRBV30	TRBJ2-1	NA	TGTGCCTGGAGTACTGCTACTAATGATAATGAGCAGTTCTTC	CAWSTATNDNEQFF
TRBV2	TRBJ2-7	TRBD2	TGTGCCGGCAGGCGGACTAGCGGGGGGTTTCCGACCTACGAGCAGTACTTC	CAGRRTSGGFPTYEQYF
TRBV2	TRBJ2-1	TRBD2	TGTGCCAGCAGGGGACTAGCGGGACAGTACAATGAGCAGTTCTTC	CASRGLAGQYNEQFF
TRBV14	TRBJ2-5	TRBD2	TGTGCCAGCAGCCAAGGTCGGCTAGCGGGGGAAGAGACCCAGTACTTC	CASSQGRLAGEETQYF
TRBV5-1	TRBJ2-1	TRBD2	TGCGCCAGCAGCTTGGCCGAAGGACTAGCGGTCCCCAATGAGCAGTTCTTC	CASSLAEGLAVPNEQFF
TRBV7-3	TRBJ2-3	TRBD1	TGTGCCAGCAGCTCCGGACAGGGGAGAGATACGCAGTATTTT	CASSSGQGRDTQYF
TRBV28	TRBJ1-2	NA	TGTGCCAGCACCCCCGGGGAAGGGAATGGCTACACCTTC	CASTPGEGNGYTF
TRBV5-1	TRBJ2-1	TRBD2	TGCGCCAGCAGCTCCTCCTTAGCGGGAGGCCGATCTGAGCAGTTCTTC	CASSSSLAGGRSEQFF
TRBV20-1	TRBJ2-1	NA	TGCAGTGCTAGAGGTTCTAATGAGCAGTTCTTC	CSARGSNEQFF
TRBV2	TRBJ2-7	NA	TGTGCCAGCAGCCTGCGGGCTAGCGAGTACGAGCAGTACTTC	CASSLRASEYEQYF
TRBV14	TRBJ1-4	TRBD1	TGTGCCAGCAGCCAATTCAGGGGGTTAAATAGTGAAAAACTGTTTTTT	CASSQFRGLNSEKLFF
TRBV6-1	TRBJ1-5	TRBD1	TGTGCCAGCAGTGAATTAAGGTTCCGGGACAGAAGCAATCAGCCCCAGCATTTT	CASSELRFRDRSNQPQHF
TRBV5-1	TRBJ2-7	NA	TGCGCCAGCAGCTTGGGACCGGTGCCAGGGGACGAGCAGTACTTC	CASSLGPVPGDEQYF
TRBV2	TRBJ1-2	NA	TGTGCCAGCAGTGATTGGGCCCGTGGCTACACCTTC	CASSDWARGYTF
TRBV5-1	TRBJ2-7	TRBD1	TGCGCCAGCAGCTTAGGTCCAGGGGGAGCCTACGAGCAGTACTTC	CASSLGPGGAYEQYF
TRBV10-1	TRBJ1-5	NA	TGCGCCAGCAGTGAACAGCTAAATCAGCCCCAGCATTTT	CASSEQLNQPQHF
TRBV15	TRBJ1-1	NA	TGTGCCACCAGCAGGGGGGAGGGAGCGAACACTGAAGCTTTCTTT	CATSRGEGANTEAFF
TRBV4-2	TRBJ2-7	NA	TGTGCCAGCAGCCAAGATCGGGGGTGGGAAGTCAACGAGCAGTACTTC	CASSQDRGWEVNEQYF
TRBV30	TRBJ1-2	NA	TGTGCCTGGAGTGTACCCCGGGGGGCGCGAGGCTACACCTTC	CAWSVPRGARGYTF
TRBV19	TRBJ2-7	TRBD1	TGTGCCAGTAGTAACACAGGGGGACTTTCCTACGAGCAGTACTTC	CASSNTGGLSYEQYF
TRBV4-1	TRBJ2-7	TRBD1	TGCGCCAGCAGCCAGGCCGGGACAGCCTCCTACGAGCAGTACTTC	CASSQAGTASYEQYF
TRBV10-1	TRBJ2-1	TRBD2	TGCGCCAGCAGTGAATCGCGAGCGGGAGTCCTCTACAATGAGCAGTTCTTC	CASSESRAGVLYNEQFF
TRBV7-9	TRBJ2-5	TRBD2	TGTGCCAGCAGCTTACTAGCGGGGAGGGAGACCCAGTACTTC	CASSLLAGRETQYF
TRBV6-4	TRBJ2-2	NA	TGTGCCAGCAGTTTGGTTACGCGCGGGGAGCTGTTTTTT	CASSLVTRGELFF
TRBV9	TRBJ1-2	NA	TGTGCCAGCGGTCTTGAAGCCTATGGCTACACCTTC	CASGLEAYGYTF
TRBV10-2	TRBJ2-1	NA	TGCGCCAGCAGAGCGACTAGTTACAATGAGCAGTTCTTC	CASRATSYNEQFF
TRBV7-8	TRBJ2-1	TRBD2	TGTGCCAGCAGCTTATCGACTAGCCTTTATGAGCAGTTCTTC	CASSLSTSLYEQFF
TRBV12-5	TRBJ2-1	TRBD1	TGTGCTAGTGGTTTGTCAAGGGACAGTGCATACGTCAAGGAGCAGTTCTTC	CASGLSRDSAYVKEQFF